The next 8 T cell receptor beta chains were all read from a single sample in a study of blood T cell repertoires in COVID-19. Method: immunoSEQ multiplex PCR; TCRdb's copy keeps in-frame clones and lacks some. The table lists approximately 75,000 clones, approximately 87% of them singletons. Sequencing was done on a sample of peripheral blood. The receptors stem from a woman aged 80 or over with acute or convalescent COVID-19.

The rearrangement uses TRBV19 and TRBJ1-1, with 7 bases aligning to TRBD1. Looked up from germline, CDR1 is LNHDA and CDR2 is SQIVND (reference sequence). The CDR3 sequence is 16 residues long. The V gene end was trimmed by 3 bases and the J gene end by 1 base; junction bases not matched to a gene: 8. Written as DNA, the CDR3 is TGTGCCAGTAGTATCGGAGCAGGGGGGCCGAACACTGAAGCTTTCTTT. This sequence encodes CASSIGAGGPNTEAFF.

The chain combines TRBV5-1 with TRBJ1-1; 8 bases map to TRBD1. The V gene end was trimmed by 4 bases and the J gene end by 1 base; junction bases not matched to a gene: 6. This CDR3 spans 15 amino acids. Germline CDR1 reads SGHRS; CDR2 reads YFSETQ. The CDR3 nucleotides are TGCGCCAGCAGCCTCCCGACAGGGGAGAACACTGAAGCTTTCTTT. This translates into CASSLPTGENTEAFF.

The chain has TRBV18 and TRBJ1-1, with no clear D. V lost 4 bases to trimming and J lost 3 bases, with 12 bases between them. The CDR3 spans 14 residues. Germline CDR1 KGHSH, CDR2 LQKENI. DNA for the CDR3: TGTGCCAGCTCACACTCGTCTATGGACACTGAAGCTTTCTTT. Its translation is CASSHSSMDTEAFF. Looking up the rest from reference TRBV18 and TRBJ1-1 gives the full variable domain: NAGVMQNPRHLVRRRGQEARLRCSPMKGHSHVYWYRQLPEEGLKFMVYLQKENIIDESGMPKERFSAEFPKEGPSILRIQQVVRGDSAAYFCASSHSSMDTEAFFGQGTRLTVV.

V usage is TRBV2 and J usage is TRBJ2-7; a weak D match, TRBD2 (7 bases). The V gene's germline CDR1 is SNHLY and CDR2 FYNNEI. Between the trimmed V and J ends, which lost 2 bases and 2 bases, there was a span of 13 bases. This CDR3 comprises 15 residues. The CDR3 region is CASSERGEGAYEQYF. Written as DNA, the CDR3 is TGTGCCAGCAGTGAACGAGGGGAGGGGGCCTACGAGCAGTACTTC.

The chain has TRBV6-5 and TRBJ1-3, with a weak D call TRBD1 (6 bases). The CDR3 has 13 residues. In germline, CDR1 is MNHEY, CDR2 SVGAGI. V lost 2 bases, J lost 9 bases, and 11 bases lay in between. CDR3 region: CASSYLQGSTIYF. The CDR3 DNA sequence: TGTGCCAGCAGTTACCTACAGGGCTCCACCATATATTTT.

The CDR3 region has the DNA TGTGCCTGGAGTGTACCCCCGGAGTCCTACGAGCAGTACTTC. It specifies CAWSVPPESYEQYF. The chain uses TRBV30 and TRBJ2-7; D remains unclear. This CDR3 has 14 amino acids. The V end was cut by 0 bases, the J end by 1 base, with 10 bases between. In germline, CDR1 is GTSNPN, CDR2 SVGIG (reference sequence).

The rearrangement uses TRBV19 and TRBJ2-4; D perhaps matches TRBD2 (6 bases). The CDR3 contains 17 residues. Germline assignment: CDR1 LNHDA and CDR2 SQIVND (reference sequence). V shed 3 bases and J shed 1 base, with 16 bases lying between them. The CDR3 here is CASSIQGGYSAKNIQYF. The CDR3 DNA sequence: TGTGCCAGTAGTATTCAAGGAGGGTATTCGGCCAAAAACATTCAGTACTTC.

The CDR3 sequence is CASRELAGVANEQFF. CDR3 nucleotides: TGTGCCAGTAGGGAACTAGCGGGAGTCGCCAATGAGCAGTTCTTC. This chain links TRBV19 with TRBJ2-1, with 11 nucleotides matching TRBD2. CDR1 is LNHDA and CDR2 is SQIVND in the germline V gene (reference sequence). This CDR3 has 15 amino acids. The trim removed 6 bases at V and 6 bases at J, leaving 7 bases unmatched.